The text below deals with one T cell receptor beta chain. Germline is not matched at one junction end, which may reflect a read error. This entry is derived from a study of blood T cell repertoires in COVID-19. Study-level information: Donors in the United States, Italy and Spain gave samples during acute or convalescent COVID-19. Sources were T cells, B-cell-depleted T cells, or PBMCs; the material itself was cDNA or gDNA.

Looked up from germline, CDR1 is SNHLY and CDR2 is FYNNEI. The CDR3 has 14 residues. TCRdb keeps only in-frame clones here, not all; method: immunoSEQ multiplex PCR. The sample consists of 150,000 to 200,000 clones, about four fifths of them appearing once. The source of this sequence is a woman in her thirties or forties with COVID-19, enrolled during active disease. The rearrangement joins TRBV2 to TRBJ1-5; D might be TRBD1 (6 bases). What was sequenced was peripheral blood. The CDR3 region is CASREGQLNQPQHF. CDR3 coding DNA: TGTGCCAGCAGAGAAGGACAGCTCAATCAGCCCCAGCATTTT.